These 10 T cell receptor beta chains were sequenced from one sample in a study of CD8 T cells in ankylosing spondylitis. One entry per CDR3 protein, called by TCRdb with MiXCR from the 5' RACE reads. The table includes hundreds of thousands of distinct CDR3 sequences, over 9.5% detected once. Overall study results and limits: Roughly eight highly homologous variants formed a TCR beta motif that appeared characteristic of ankylosing spondylitis blood.

Their antigens remain unidentified. Material: blood, either unsorted or a sorted T cell fraction (not recorded which). These receptors all stem from a male donor with ankylosing spondylitis.

The sample holds a few counts of this clonotype. This chain connects TRBV3-1 to TRBJ1-1, with D hard to call. V gave up 4 bases and J gave up 3 bases, with 15 bases separating them. Germline V gene data show CDR1 as LGHDT and CDR2 as YNNKEL (reference sequence). The CDR3 runs 15 residues. The CDR3 spells CASSPGTGTDTEAFF. The DNA of the CDR3 is TGTGCCAGCAGCCCCGGTACGGGAACGGACACTGAAGCTTTCTTT.

The table lists this clonotype with a few counts. The CDR3 loop is CASSLTSETEQYV. Written as DNA, the CDR3 is TGTGCCAGCAGCTTGACTAGCGAGACCGAGCAGTACGTC. The chain couples TRBV7-2 to TRBJ2-7; the match to TRBD2 covers 8 bases. CDR1 and CDR2 from the germline V gene are SGHTA and FQGNSA. The length of the CDR3 is 13 residues. Trimming removed 3 bases from V and 6 bases from J; junction bases left unmatched: 4.

This CDR3 is CASSQAMGNTEAFF. In DNA form, the CDR3 reads TGTGCCAGCAGCCAGGCTATGGGGAACACTGAAGCTTTCTTT. The chain is built from TRBV4-2 and TRBJ1-1; D not certain. The CDR3 runs to 14 residues. V was trimmed by 3 bases and J by 1 base, leaving 9 bases between them. The germline gives CDR1 LGHNA, CDR2 YNFKEQ.

The genes are TRBV5-4 and TRBJ2-1, with a weak D call TRBD1 (6 bases). The CDR3 consists of 15 residues. Trimming pared 0 bases from V and 2 bases from J, leaving 9 bases between. CDR1 is SGHNT and CDR2 is YYREEE in the germline V gene (reference sequence). CDR3 nucleotides: TGTGCCAGCAGCTTGGAGGGACAAGCCTACAATGAGCAGTTCTTC. This gives the protein CASSLEGQAYNEQFF.

This clonotype was observed many times. The chain links TRBV28 to TRBJ1-4; D call uncertain. V lost 0 bases, J lost 1 base, and 6 bases lay in between. Germline CDR1 is MDHEN and CDR2 is SYDVKM. The CDR3 runs to 15 residues. The CDR3 sequence: CASSLWVQTNEKLFF. In DNA, the CDR3 is TGTGCCAGCAGTTTATGGGTTCAAACTAATGAAAAACTGTTTTTT. Supplemented by reference TRBV28 and TRBJ1-4, the full variable domain reads DVKVTQSSRYLVKRTGEKVFLECVQDMDHENMFWYRQDPGLGLRLIYFSYDVKMKEKGDIPEGYSVSREKKERFSLILESASTNQTSMYLCASSLWVQTNEKLFFGSGTQLSVL.

This chain uses TRBV12-3 or TRBV12-4 with TRBJ1-1, with D perhaps matching TRBD1 (6 bases). The CDR3 spans 16 residues. V lost 6 bases and J lost 1, with 18 bases in between. In DNA form, the CDR3 reads TGTGCCAGCAGCCGCAGCCCGGGAGGGGGGAACACTGAAGCTTTCTTT. Its protein product is CASSRSPGGGNTEAFF.

The chain joins TRBV24-1 to TRBJ2-1; 9 bases line up with TRBD1. The CDR3 consists of 16 residues. CDR1 is KGHDR and CDR2 is SFDVKD in the germline V gene. After removal of 5 bases from V and 3 bases from J, the junction contained 7 bases not matched to a gene. The CDR3 region has the DNA TGTGCCACCAGTGGTTCCCGGACAGGGGACTACAATGAGCAGTTCTTC. Protein sequence: CATSGSRTGDYNEQFF.

The rearrangement links TRBV10-3 to TRBJ2-1; 10 bases align to TRBD2. Germline CDR1 reads ENHRY; CDR2 reads SYGVKD. V shed 11 bases and J 16 bases; nucleotides not matched to a gene: 14. CDR3 size: 12 residues. The CDR3 protein is CASGGRTSGLFF. Written as DNA, the CDR3 is TGTGCCTCGGGGGGTCGGACTAGCGGTCTCTTCTTC.

The sample holds a few counts of this clonotype. V is TRBV11-2 and J is TRBJ2-1; 10 bases map to TRBD2. V shed 0 bases and J 5 bases; nucleotides not matched to a gene: 4. This CDR3 comprises 16 residues. Germline lookup yields CDR1 SGHAT and CDR2 FQNNGV. The CDR3, as DNA: TGTGCCAGCAGCTTAGATCAAGGACTAGCGGACAATGAGCAGTTCTTC. Residues: CASSLDQGLADNEQFF.

The chain has TRBV5-1 and TRBJ2-7; tentatively, D is TRBD1 (5 bases). V dropped 0 bases and J dropped 0 bases, with 13 bases sitting between them. CDR1 is SGHRS, CDR2 YFSETQ, per germline. The CDR3 runs 16 residues. In DNA, the CDR3 is TGCGCCAGCAGCTTGGCTTATGGGGCTCCCTCCTACGAGCAGTACTTC. It encodes CASSLAYGAPSYEQYF.